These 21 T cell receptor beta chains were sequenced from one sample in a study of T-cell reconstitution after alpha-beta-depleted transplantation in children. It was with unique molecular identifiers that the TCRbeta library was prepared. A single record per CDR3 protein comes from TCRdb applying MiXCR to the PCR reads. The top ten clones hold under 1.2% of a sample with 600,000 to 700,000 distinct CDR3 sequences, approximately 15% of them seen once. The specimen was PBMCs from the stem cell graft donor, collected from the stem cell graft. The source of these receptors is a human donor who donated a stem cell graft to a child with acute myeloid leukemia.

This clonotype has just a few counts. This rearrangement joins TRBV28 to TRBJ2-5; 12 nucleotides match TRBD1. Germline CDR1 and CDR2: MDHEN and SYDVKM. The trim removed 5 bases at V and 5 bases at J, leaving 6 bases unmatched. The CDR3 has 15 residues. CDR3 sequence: CASSLGQGAGETQYF. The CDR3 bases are TGTGCCAGCAGTCTGGGACAGGGGGCGGGTGAGACCCAGTACTTC.

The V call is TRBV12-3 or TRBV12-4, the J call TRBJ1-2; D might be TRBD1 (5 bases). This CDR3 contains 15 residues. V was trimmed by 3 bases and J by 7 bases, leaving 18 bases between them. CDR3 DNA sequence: TGTGCCAGCAGTTTGCTAGGGACCGTCGATCGTGGCTACACCTTC. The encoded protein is CASSLLGTVDRGYTF.

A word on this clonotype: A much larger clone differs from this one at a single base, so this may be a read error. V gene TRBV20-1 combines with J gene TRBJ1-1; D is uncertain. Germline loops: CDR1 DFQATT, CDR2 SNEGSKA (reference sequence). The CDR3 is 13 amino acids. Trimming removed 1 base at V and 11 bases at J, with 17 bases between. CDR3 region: CSARGGRRGCAFF. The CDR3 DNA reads TGCAGTGCTAGAGGAGGACGGAGAGGGTGCGCTTTCTTT.

This CDR3 is CATSRDSGKETQYF. For the CDR3, the DNA is TGTGCCACCAGCAGAGATTCAGGGAAAGAGACCCAGTACTTC. V gene TRBV15 combines with J gene TRBJ2-5; maybe TRBD1 (5 bases). V lost 0 bases and J lost 3, with 8 bases in between. Germline V CDR1 and CDR2: LNHNV, YYDKDF (reference sequence). The CDR3 has 14 amino acids.

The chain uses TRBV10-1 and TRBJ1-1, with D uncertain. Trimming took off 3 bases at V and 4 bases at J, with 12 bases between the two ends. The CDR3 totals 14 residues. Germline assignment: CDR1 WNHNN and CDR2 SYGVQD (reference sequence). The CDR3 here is CASSEVWAATEAFF. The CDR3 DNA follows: TGCGCCAGCAGTGAAGTTTGGGCCGCCACTGAAGCTTTCTTT.

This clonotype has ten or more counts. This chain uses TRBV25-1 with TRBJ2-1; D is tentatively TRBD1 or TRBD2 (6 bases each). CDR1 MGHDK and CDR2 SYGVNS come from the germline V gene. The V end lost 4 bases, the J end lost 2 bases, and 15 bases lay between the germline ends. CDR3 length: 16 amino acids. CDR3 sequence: CASSALGAGPYNEQFF. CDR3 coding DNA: TGTGCCAGCAGTGCCTTGGGGGCGGGGCCCTACAATGAGCAGTTCTTC.

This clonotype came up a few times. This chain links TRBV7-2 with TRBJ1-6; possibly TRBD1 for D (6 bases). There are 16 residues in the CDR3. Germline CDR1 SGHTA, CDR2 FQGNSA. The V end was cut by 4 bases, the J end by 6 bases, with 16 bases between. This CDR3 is CASSSGQSRGNSPLHF. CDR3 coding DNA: TGTGCCAGCAGCTCAGGACAGTCGAGGGGTAATTCACCCCTCCACTTT.

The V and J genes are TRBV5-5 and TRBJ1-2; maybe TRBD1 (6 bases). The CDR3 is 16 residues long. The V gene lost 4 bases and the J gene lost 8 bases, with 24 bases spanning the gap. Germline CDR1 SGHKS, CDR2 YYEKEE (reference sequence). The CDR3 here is CASSPNDRWHGMGYTF. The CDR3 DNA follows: TGTGCCAGCAGCCCAAACGACAGGTGGCATGGAATGGGCTACACCTTC.

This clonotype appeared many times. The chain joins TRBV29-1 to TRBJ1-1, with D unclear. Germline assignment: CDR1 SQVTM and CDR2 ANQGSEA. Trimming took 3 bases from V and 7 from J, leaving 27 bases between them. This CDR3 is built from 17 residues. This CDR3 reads CSVESVELAHRLDEAFF. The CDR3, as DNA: TGCAGCGTTGAGTCAGTAGAGTTGGCACACCGACTAGATGAAGCTTTCTTT.

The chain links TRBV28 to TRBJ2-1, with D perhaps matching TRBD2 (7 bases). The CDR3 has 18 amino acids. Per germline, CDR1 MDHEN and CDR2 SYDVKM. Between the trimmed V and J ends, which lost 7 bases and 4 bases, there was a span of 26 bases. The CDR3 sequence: CASKPTSWGGRVYNEQFF. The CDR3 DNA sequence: TGTGCCAGCAAGCCTACCTCCTGGGGGGGCCGTGTATACAATGAGCAGTTCTTC.

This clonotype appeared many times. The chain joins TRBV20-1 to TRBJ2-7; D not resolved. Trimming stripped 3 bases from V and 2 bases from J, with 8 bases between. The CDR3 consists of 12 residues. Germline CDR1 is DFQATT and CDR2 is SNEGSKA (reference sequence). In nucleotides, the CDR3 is TGCAGTGCTAGGTACAACCCCTACGAGCAGTACTTC. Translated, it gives CSARYNPYEQYF.

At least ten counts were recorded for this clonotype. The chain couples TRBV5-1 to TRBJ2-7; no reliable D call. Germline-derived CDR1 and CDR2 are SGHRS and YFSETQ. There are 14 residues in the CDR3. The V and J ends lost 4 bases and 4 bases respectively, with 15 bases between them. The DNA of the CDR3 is TGCGCCAGCAGCATTGCAACCGATTTGTACGAGCAGTACTTC. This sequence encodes CASSIATDLYEQYF.

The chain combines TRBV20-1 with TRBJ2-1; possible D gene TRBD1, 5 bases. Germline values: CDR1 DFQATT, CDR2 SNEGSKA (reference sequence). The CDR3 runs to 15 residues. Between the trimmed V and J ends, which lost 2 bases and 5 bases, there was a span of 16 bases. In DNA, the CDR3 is TGCAGTGCTAGACAGGGTCCGGGCTTCAACAATGAGCAGTTCTTC. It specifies CSARQGPGFNNEQFF.

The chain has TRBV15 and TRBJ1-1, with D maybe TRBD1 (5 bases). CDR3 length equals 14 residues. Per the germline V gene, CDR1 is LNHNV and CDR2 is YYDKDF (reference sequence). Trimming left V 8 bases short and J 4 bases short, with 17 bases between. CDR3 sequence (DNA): TGTGCCACCTCTGGGGGGGAGTGGGGCACTGAAGCTTTCTTT. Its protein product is CATSGGEWGTEAFF. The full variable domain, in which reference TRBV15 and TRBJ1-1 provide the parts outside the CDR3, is DAMVIQNPRYQVTQFGKPVTLSCSQTLNHNVMYWYQQKSSQAPKLLFHYYDKDFNNEADTPDNFQSRRPNTSFCFLDIRSPGLGDTAMYLCATSGGEWGTEAFFGQGTRLTVV.

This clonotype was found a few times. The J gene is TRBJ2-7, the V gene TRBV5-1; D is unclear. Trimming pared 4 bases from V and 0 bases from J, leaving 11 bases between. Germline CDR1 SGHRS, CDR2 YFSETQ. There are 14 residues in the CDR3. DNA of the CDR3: TGCGCCAGCAGCATCGAGGCATCCTCCTACGAGCAGTACTTC. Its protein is CASSIEASSYEQYF.

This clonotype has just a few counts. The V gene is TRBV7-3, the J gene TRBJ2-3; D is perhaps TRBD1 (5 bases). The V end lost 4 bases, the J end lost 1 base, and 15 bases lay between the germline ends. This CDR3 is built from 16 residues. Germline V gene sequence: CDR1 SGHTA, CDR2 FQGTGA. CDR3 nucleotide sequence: TGTGCCAGCAGCTCAAACCAGGGATCTCGCACAGATACGCAGTATTTT. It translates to CASSSNQGSRTDTQYF.

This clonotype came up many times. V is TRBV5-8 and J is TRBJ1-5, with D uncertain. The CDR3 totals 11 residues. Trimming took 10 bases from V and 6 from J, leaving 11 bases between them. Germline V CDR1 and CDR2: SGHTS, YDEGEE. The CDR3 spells CALRYSQPQHF. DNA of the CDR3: TGTGCCTTACGCTACAGTCAGCCCCAGCATTTT.

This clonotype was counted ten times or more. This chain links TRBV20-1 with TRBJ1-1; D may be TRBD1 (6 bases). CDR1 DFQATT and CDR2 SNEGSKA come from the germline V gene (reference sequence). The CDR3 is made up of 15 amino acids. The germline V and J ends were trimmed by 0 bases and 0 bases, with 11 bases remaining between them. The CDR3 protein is CSARDGGTLNTEAFF. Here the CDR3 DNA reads TGCAGTGCTAGAGATGGGGGCACACTGAACACTGAAGCTTTCTTT.

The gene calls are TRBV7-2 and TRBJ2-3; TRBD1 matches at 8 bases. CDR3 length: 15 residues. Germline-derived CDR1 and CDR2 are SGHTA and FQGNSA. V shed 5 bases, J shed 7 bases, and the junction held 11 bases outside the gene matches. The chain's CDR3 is CASSPGAGGRYTQYF. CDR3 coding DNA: TGTGCCAGCAGCCCAGGGGCAGGGGGCCGGTATACGCAGTATTTT.

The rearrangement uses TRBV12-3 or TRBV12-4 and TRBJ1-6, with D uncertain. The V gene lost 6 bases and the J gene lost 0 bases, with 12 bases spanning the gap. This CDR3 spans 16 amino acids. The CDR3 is CASSLQPSSYNSPLHF. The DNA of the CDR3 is TGTGCCAGCAGCCTTCAACCGAGCTCCTATAATTCACCCCTCCACTTT.

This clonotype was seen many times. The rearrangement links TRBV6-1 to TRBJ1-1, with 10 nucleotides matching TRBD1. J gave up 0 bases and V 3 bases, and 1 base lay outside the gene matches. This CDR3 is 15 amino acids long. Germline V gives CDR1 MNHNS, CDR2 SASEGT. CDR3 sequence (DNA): TGTGCCAGCAGTGACGGGACAGGGGTGAACACTGAAGCTTTCTTT. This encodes CASSDGTGVNTEAFF.